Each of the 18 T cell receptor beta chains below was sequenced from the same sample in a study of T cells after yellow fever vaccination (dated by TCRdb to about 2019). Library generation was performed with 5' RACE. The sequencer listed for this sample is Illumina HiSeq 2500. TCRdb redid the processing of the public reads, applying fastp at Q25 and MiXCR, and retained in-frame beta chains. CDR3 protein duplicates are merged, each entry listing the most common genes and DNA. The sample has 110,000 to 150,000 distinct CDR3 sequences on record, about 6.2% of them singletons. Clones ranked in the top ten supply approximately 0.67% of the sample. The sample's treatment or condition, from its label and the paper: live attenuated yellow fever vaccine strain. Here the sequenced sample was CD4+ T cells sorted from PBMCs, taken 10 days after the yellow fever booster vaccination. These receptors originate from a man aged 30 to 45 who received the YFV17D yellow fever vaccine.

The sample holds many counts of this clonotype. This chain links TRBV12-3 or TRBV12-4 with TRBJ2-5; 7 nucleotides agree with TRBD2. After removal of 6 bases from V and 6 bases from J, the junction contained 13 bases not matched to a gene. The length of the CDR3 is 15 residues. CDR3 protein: CASSGTAGALKTQYF. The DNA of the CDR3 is TGTGCCAGCAGCGGGACGGCGGGAGCGTTGAAGACCCAGTACTTC.

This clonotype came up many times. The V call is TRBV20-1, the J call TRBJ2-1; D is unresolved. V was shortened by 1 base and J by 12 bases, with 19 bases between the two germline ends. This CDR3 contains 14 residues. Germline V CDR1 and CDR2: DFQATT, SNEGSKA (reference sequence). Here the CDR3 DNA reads TGCAGTGCTAGAGTCTTCTCCCGGGTTAATTGGCAGTTCTTC. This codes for CSARVFSRVNWQFF.

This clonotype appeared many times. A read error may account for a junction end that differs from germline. CDR3 residues: CASGLAGGNEQYF. The DNA of the CDR3 is TGCGCCAGCGGCTTAGCGGGAGGTAACGAGCAGTACTTC. This chain connects TRBV5-1 to TRBJ2-7; 10 bases line up with TRBD2. CDR3 length equals 13 residues. Per germline, CDR1 SGHRS and CDR2 YFSETQ.

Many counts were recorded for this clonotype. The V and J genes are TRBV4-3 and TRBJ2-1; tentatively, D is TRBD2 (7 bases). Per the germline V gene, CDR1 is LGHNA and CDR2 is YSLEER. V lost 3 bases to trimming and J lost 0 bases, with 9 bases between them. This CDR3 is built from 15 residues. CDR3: CASSQRGGSYNEQFF. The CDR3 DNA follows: TGCGCCAGCAGCCAGAGGGGGGGCTCCTACAATGAGCAGTTCTTC.

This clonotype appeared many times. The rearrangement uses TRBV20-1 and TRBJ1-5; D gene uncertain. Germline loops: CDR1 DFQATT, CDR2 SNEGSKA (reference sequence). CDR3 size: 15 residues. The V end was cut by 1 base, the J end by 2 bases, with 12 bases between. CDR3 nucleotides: TGCAGTGCTAGAGTTCCGACGGTGGGCAATCAGCCCCAGCATTTT. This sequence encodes CSARVPTVGNQPQHF.

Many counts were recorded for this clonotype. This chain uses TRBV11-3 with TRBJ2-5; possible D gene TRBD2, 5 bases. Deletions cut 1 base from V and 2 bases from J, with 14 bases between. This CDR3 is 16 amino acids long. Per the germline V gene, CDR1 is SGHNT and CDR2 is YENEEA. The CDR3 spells CASSLGLRSGQETQYF. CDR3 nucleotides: TGTGCCAGCAGCTTAGGGTTAAGGAGCGGACAAGAGACCCAGTACTTC.

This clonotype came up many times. CDR3 protein: CASSLGTEAFF. The CDR3 DNA is TGTGCCAGCAGTTTGGGCACTGAAGCTTTCTTT. The chain uses TRBV12-3 or TRBV12-4 and TRBJ1-1; D gene uncertain. This CDR3 is 11 amino acids long. Trimming removed 3 bases at V and 4 bases at J, with 3 bases between.

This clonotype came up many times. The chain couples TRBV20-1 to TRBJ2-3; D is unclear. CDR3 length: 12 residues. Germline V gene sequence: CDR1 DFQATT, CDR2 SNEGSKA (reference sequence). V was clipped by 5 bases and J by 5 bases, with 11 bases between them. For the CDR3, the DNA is TGCAGTGCTGGCCGATCAGGAGATACGCAGTATTTT. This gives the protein CSAGRSGDTQYF.

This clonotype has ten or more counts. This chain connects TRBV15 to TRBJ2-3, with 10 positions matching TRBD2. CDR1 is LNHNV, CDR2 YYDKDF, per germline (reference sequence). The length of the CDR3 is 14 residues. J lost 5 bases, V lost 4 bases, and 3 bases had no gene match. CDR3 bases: TGTGCCACCAGCAAAAGCGGGAGGGAAGATACGCAGTATTTT. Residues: CATSKSGREDTQYF. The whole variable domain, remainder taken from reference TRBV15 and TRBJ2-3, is DAMVIQNPRYQVTQFGKPVTLSCSQTLNHNVMYWYQQKSSQAPKLLFHYYDKDFNNEADTPDNFQSRRPNTSFCFLDIRSPGLGDTAMYLCATSKSGREDTQYFGPGTRLTVL.

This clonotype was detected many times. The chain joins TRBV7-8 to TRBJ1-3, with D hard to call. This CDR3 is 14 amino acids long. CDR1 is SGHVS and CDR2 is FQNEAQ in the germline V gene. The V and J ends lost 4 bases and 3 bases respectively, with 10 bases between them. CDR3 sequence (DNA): TGTGCCAGCAGCTCCGATTCGGTTGGAAACACCATATATTTT. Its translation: CASSSDSVGNTIYF.

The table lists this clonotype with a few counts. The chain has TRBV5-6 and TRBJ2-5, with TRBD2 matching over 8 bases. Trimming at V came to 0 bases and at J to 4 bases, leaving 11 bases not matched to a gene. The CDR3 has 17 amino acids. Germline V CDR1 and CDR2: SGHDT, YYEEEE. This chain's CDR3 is CASSLGPAGAEVETQYF. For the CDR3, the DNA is TGTGCCAGCAGCTTGGGTCCAGCGGGAGCCGAGGTAGAGACCCAGTACTTC.

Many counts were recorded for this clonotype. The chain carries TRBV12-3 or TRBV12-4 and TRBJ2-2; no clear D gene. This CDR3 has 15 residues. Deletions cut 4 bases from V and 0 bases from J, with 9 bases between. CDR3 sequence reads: CASSWDLANTGELFF. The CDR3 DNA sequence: TGTGCCAGCAGTTGGGATCTGGCGAACACCGGGGAGCTGTTTTTT.

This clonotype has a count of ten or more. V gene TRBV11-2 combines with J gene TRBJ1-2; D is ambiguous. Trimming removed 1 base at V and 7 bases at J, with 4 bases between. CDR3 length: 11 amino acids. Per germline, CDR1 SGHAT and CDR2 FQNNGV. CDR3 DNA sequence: TGTGCCAGCAGCTTAGGGTTTGGCTACACCTTC. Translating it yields CASSLGFGYTF.

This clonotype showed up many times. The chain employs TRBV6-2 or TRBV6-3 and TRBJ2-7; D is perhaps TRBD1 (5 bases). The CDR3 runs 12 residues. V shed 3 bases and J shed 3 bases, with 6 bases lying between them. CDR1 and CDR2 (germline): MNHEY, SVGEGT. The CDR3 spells CASSYQGYEQYF. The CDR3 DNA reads TGTGCCAGCAGTTATCAGGGCTACGAGCAGTACTTC.

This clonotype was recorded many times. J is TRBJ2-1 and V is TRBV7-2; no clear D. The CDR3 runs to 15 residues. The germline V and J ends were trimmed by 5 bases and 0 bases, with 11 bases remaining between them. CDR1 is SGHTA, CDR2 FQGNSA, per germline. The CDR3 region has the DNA TGTGCCAGCAGCATCCGGGTGAGCTCCTACAATGAGCAGTTCTTC. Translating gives CASSIRVSSYNEQFF. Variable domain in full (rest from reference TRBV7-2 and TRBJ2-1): GAGVSQSPSNKVTEKGKDVELRCDPISGHTALYWYRQSLGQGLEFLIYFQGNSAPDKSGLPSDRFSAERTGGSVSTLTIQRTQQEDSAVYLCASSIRVSSYNEQFFGPGTRLTVL.

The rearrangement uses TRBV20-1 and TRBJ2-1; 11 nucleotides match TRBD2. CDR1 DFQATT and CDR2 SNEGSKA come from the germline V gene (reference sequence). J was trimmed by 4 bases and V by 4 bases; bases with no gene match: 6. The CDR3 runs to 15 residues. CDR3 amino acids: CSATPTSGAYNEQFF. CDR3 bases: TGCAGTGCTACCCCGACTAGCGGGGCGTACAATGAGCAGTTCTTC.

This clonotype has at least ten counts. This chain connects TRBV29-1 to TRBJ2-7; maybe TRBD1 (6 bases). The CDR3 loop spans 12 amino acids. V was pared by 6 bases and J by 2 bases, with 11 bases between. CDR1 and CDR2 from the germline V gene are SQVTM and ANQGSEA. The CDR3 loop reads CSVSQGTYEQYF. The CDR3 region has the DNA TGCAGCGTCTCTCAGGGGACCTACGAGCAGTACTTC.

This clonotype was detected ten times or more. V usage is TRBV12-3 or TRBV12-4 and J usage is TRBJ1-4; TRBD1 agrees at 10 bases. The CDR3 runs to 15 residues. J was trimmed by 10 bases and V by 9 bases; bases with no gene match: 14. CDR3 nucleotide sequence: TGTGCCAGAACCAGACAGGGGGCGCTTCGGGGAAAACTGTTTTTT. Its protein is CARTRQGALRGKLFF.